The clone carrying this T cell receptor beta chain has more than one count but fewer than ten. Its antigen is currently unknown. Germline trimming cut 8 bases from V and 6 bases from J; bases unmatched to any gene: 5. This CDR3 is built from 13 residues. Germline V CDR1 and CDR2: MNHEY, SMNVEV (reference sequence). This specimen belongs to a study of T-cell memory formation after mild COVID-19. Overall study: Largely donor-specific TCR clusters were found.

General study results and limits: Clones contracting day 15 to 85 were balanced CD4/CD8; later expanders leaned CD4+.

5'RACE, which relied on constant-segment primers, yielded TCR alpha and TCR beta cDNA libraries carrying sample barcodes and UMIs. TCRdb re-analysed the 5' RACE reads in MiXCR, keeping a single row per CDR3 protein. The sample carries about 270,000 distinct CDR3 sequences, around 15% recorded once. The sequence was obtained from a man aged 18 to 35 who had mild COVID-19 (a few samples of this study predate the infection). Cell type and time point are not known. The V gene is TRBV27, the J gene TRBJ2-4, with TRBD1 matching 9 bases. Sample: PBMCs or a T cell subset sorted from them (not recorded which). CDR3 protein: CASSGTGTNIQYF. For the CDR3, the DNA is TGTGCCAGCTCCGGGACAGGGACAAACATTCAGTACTTC.